This T cell receptor (beta chain) was recovered during a study of cytomegalovirus exposure and HLA in healthy donors. This clone appeared once. Its antigen is as yet unknown. Study-wide results and limits: Cytomegalovirus association was listed for 170 or so TCR beta chains.

Regarding donors, all were healthy bone marrow donors. 13 Jbeta primers and 60 Vbeta primers were used for the PCR. Libraries were prepared by immunoSEQ multiplex PCR; TCRdb keeps only in-frame clonotypes and omits some of them. The sample lists under 150,000 clones, about 78% occurring once. Sequencing used PBMCs. This TCR was recovered from a man aged 35 to 55 in good health and CMV-seropositive.

CDR3 nucleotide sequence: TGTGCCACCCGGTGGGGGGAAGGCTACACCTTC. This translates into CATRWGEGYTF. V usage is TRBV10-3 and J usage is TRBJ1-2, with D perhaps TRBD1 (5 bases). The germline gives CDR1 ENHRY, CDR2 SYGVKD. This CDR3 has 11 amino acids. V shed 10 bases and J shed 8 bases, with 14 bases lying between them.